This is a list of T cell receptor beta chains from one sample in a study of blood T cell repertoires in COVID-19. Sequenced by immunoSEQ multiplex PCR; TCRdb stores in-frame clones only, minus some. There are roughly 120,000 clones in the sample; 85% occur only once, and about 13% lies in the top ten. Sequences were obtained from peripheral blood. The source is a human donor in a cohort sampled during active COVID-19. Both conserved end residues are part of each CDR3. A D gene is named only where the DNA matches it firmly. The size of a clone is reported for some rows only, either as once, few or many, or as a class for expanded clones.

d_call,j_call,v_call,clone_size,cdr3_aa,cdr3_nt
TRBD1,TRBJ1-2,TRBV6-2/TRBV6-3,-,CASSLPSTGKYGYTF,TGTGCCAGCAGTTTGCCATCGACAGGGAAATACGGCTACACCTTC
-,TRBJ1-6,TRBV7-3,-,CASSTTGSHNSPLHF,TGTGCCAGCAGCACCACAGGGTCCCATAATTCACCCCTCCACTTT
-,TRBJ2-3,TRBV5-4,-,CASSPDPSGDTDTQYF,TGTGCCAGCAGCCCTGACCCCTCCGGGGACACAGATACGCAGTATTTT
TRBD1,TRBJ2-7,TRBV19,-,CASSIGTVSYEQYF,TGTGCCAGTAGTATCGGGACAGTGTCCTACGAGCAGTACTTC
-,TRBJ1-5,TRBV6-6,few,CASLRQDNQPQHF,TGTGCCAGCTTACGGCAGGACAATCAGCCCCAGCATTTT
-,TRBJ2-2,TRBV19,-,CASSMGWVRTGSNTGELFF,TGTGCCAGTAGTATGGGCTGGGTCCGAACTGGTAGTAACACCGGGGAGCTGTTTTTT
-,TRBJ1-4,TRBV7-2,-,CASSSPGRANEKLFF,TGTGCCAGCAGCTCCCCGGGTCGGGCTAATGAAAAACTGTTTTTT
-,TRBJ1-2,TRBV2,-,CASSDTGMGGYTF,TGTGCCAGCAGTGATACAGGGATGGGTGGCTACACCTTC
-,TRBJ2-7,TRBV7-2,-,CASSLGRDRSYEQYF,TGTGCCAGCAGCTTAGGGAGGGACAGATCCTACGAGCAGTACTTC
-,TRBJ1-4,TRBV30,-,CAWSGRGGEKLFF,TGTGCCTGGAGTGGGAGGGGTGGGGAAAAACTGTTTTTT
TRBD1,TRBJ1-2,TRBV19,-,CASSTVDRGYGYTF,TGTGCCAGTAGTACAGTGGACAGGGGTTATGGCTACACCTTC
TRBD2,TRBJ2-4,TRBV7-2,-,CASSLAAGGNIAKNIQYF,TGTGCCAGCAGCTTAGCAGCGGGGGGGAACATAGCCAAAAACATTCAGTACTTC